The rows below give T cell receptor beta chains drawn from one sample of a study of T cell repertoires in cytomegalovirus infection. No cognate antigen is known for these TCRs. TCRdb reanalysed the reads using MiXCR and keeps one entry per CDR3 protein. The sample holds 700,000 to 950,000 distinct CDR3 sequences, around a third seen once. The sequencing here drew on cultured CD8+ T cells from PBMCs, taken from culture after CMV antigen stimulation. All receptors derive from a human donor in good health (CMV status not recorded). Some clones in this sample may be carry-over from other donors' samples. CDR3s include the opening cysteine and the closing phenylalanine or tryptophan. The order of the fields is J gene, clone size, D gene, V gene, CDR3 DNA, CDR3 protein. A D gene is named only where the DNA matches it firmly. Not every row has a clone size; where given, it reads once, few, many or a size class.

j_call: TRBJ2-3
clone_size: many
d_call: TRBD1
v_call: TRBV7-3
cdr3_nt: TGTGCCAGCAGCTCCACAGGGGGCGAAGGAGATACGCAGTATTTT
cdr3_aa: CASSSTGGEGDTQYF

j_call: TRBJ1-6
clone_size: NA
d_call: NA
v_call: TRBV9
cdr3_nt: TGTGCCAGCAGCGTAGGGGACTCCCGGAATTCACCCCTCCACTTT
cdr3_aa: CASSVGDSRNSPLHF

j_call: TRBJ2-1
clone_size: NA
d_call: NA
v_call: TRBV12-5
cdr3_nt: TGTGCTAGTGGTTTAGCTAGCCCAAGGCTATACAATGAGCAGTTCTTC
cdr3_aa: CASGLASPRLYNEQFF

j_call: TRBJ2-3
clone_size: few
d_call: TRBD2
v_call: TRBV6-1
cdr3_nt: TGTGCCAGCACTAAGAGAATAGCGGGGGGGACAGATACGCAGTATTTT
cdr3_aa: CASTKRIAGGTDTQYF

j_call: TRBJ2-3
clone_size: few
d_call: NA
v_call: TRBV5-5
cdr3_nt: TGTGCCAGCAGCTTTGCCTCACCCGCGCTACACCTTAGCACAGATACGCAGTATTTT
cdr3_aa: CASSFASPALHLSTDTQYF

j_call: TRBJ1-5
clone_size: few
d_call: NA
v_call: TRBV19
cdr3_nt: TGTGCCAGTACCGAGACCATCTCACGAATGGAGCCCCAGCATTTT
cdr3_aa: CASTETISRMEPQHF

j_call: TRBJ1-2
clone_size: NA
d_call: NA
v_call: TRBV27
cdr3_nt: TGTGCCAGCAGTCTGACAGGAAATCTTAACTATGGCTACACCTTC
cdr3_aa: CASSLTGNLNYGYTF

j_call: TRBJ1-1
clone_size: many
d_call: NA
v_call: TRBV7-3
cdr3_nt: TGTGCCAGCAGCCCCTCAGGGAGGGGCTTCCTTTCTGAAGCTTTCTTT
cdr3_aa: CASSPSGRGFLSEAFF

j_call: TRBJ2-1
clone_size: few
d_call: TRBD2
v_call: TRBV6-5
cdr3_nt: TGTGCCAGCAGTTCTATAGCGGGTGAGCAGTTCTTC
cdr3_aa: CASSSIAGEQFF

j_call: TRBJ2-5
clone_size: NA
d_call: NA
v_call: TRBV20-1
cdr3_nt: TGCAGTGCTAGAAACAGGAAACGGGAGACCCAGTACTTC
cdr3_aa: CSARNRKRETQYF

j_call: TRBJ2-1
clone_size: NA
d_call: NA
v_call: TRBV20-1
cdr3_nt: TGCAGTGCTAGAGTACTTGGGGGCGAGGTCTACAATGAGCAGTTCTTC
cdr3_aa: CSARVLGGEVYNEQFF

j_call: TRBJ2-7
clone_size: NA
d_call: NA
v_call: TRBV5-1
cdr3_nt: TGCGCCAGCAGCCAGCCCGTTCAGGGACCATCCTACGAGCAGTACTTC
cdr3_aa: CASSQPVQGPSYEQYF

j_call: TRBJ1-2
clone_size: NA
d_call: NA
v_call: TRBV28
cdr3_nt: TGTGCCAGCAGCTCCTGGAGAGGGGTGGACTATGGCTACACCTTC
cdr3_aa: CASSSWRGVDYGYTF

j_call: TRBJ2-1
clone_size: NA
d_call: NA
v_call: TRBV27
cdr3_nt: TGTGCCAGCAGTTTTGAGGGCCATGAGCAGTTCTTC
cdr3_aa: CASSFEGHEQFF

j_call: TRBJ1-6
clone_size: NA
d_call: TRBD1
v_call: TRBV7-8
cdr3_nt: TGTGCCAGCAGCGAACCCGGACAGGGGGTTTGGTCACCCCTCCACTTT
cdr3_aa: CASSEPGQGVWSPLHF

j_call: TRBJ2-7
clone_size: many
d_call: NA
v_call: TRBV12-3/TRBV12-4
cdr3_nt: TGTGCCAGCAGTTTGGAGGGACACAGCTCCTACGAGCAGTACTTC
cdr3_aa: CASSLEGHSSYEQYF

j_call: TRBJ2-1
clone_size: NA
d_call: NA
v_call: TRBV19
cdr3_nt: TGTGCCAGTAGTATACTCCCTAGCTCCTACAATGAGCAGTTCTTC
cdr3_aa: CASSILPSSYNEQFF

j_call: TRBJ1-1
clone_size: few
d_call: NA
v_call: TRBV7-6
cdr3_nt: TGTGCCAGCAGTCGTACGCCAGGGAGGAGCACTGAAGCTTTCTTT
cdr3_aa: CASSRTPGRSTEAFF

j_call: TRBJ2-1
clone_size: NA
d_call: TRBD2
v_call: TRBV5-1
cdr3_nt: TGCGCCAGCAGCTCCATGGGCGGGGGGCGAACCGGTGAGCAGTTCTTC
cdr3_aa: CASSSMGGGRTGEQFF

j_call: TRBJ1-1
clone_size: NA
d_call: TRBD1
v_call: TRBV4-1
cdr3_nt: TGCGTCAGCAGCCACCACCTCACAGGGGAGACTGAAGCTTTCTTT
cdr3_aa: CVSSHHLTGETEAFF

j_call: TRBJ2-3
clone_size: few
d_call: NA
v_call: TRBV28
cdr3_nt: TGTGCCAGCAGTTGGGGGGTGGATACGCAGTATTTT
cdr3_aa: CASSWGVDTQYF

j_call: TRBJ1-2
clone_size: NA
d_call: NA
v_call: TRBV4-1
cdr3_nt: TGCGCCAGCAGCCAAGAGGGGACGGCGCGGAGGGGCTACACCTTC
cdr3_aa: CASSQEGTARRGYTF

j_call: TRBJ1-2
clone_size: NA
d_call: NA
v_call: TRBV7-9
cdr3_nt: TGTGCCAGCAGCTTAGACTTCAAGAACTATGGCTACACCTTC
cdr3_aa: CASSLDFKNYGYTF

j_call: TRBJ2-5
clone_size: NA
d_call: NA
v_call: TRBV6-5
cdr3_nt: TGTGCCAGCAGTTACTCGTCTGGGGGCACCCAGTACTTC
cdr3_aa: CASSYSSGGTQYF

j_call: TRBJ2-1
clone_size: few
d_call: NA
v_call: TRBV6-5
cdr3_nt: TGTGCCAGCAGTTATACGGCAGGCGGCTACAATGAGCAGTTCTTC
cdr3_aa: CASSYTAGGYNEQFF

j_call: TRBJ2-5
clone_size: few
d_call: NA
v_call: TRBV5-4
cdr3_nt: TGTGCCAGCAGCTCCGGGGAGTCCCTCCAAGAGACCCAGTACTTC
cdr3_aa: CASSSGESLQETQYF

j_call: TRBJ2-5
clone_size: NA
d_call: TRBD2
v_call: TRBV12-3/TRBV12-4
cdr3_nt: TGTGCCAGTGCCCCTGCGGGAGGTAGACAAGAGACCCAGTACTTC
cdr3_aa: CASAPAGGRQETQYF

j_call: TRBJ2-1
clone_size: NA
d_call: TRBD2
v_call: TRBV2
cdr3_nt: TGTGCCAGCAGTGCCAGCGGGGGGGCCGACAATGAGCAGTTCTTC
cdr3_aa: CASSASGGADNEQFF

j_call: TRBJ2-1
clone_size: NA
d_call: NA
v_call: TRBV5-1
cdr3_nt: TGCGCCAGCAGCTTGAAGTCACAGTTGGTTAATGAGCAGTTCTTC
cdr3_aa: CASSLKSQLVNEQFF

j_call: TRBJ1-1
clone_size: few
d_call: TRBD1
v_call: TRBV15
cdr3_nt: TGTGCCACCAGTCAGGGGGCGCAGACTGAAGCTTTCTTT
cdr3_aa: CATSQGAQTEAFF

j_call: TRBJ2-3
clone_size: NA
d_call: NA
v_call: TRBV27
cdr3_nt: TGTGCCAGCAGTACCTCCTTTAGCGGCTTACACACAGATACGCAGTATTTT
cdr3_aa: CASSTSFSGLHTDTQYF

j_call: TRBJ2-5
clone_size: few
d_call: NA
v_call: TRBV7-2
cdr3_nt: TGTGCCAGCAGCTTGGAGGGGGCGACTTGGGAGACCCAGTACTTC
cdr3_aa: CASSLEGATWETQYF

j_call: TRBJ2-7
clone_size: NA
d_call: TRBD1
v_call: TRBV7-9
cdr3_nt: TGTGCCAGCAGCCCGGACAGGGAGCAGTACTTC
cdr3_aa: CASSPDREQYF

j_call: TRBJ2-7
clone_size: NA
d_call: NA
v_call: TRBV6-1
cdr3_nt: TGTGCCAGCGGAGAGCAGGGGTTTTACGAGCAGTACTTC
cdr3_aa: CASGEQGFYEQYF

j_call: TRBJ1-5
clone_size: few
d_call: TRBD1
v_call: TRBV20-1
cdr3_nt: TGCAGTGCTGCCGACAGGACAGGGAGCAATCAGCCCCAGCATTTT
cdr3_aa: CSAADRTGSNQPQHF

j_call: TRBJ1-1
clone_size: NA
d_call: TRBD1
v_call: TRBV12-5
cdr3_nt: TGTGCTAGTGGTACAGGGGGCGCGGACACTGAAGCTTTCTTT
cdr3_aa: CASGTGGADTEAFF

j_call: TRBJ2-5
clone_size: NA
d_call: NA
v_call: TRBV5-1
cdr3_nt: TGCGCCAGCAGCCCGGAGGGGGGGTACCAAGAGACCCAGTACTTC
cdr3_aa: CASSPEGGYQETQYF

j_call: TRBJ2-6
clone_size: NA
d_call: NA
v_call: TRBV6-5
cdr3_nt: TGTGCCTGCAGCCCCGGACCCCCTTCTGGGGCCAACGTCCTGACTTTC
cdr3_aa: CACSPGPPSGANVLTF

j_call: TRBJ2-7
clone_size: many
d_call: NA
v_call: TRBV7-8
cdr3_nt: TGTGCCAGCAACTTAGAAGGGACATACTACGAGCAGTACTTC
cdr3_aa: CASNLEGTYYEQYF

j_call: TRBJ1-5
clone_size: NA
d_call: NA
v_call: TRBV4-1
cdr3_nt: TGCGCCAGCAGCCAAGATTACAATCAGCCCCAGCATTTT
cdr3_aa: CASSQDYNQPQHF

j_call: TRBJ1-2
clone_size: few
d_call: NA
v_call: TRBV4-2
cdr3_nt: TGTGCCAGCAGCCAAGATAACCAGGGGCCATCTAACTATGGCTACACCTTC
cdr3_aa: CASSQDNQGPSNYGYTF

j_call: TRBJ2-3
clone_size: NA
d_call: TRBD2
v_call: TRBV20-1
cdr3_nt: TGCAGTGCAGGACTAGCGGGGGGCGCTAGCACAGATACGCAGTATTTT
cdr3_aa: CSAGLAGGASTDTQYF

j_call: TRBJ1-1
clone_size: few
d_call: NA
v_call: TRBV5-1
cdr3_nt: TGCGCCAGCACCATGACGGACTACACTGAAGCTTTCTTT
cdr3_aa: CASTMTDYTEAFF

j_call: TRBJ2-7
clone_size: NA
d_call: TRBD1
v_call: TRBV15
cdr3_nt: TGTGCCACCAGCAGCAATGACAGGGGGACCTACGAGCAGTACTTC
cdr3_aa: CATSSNDRGTYEQYF

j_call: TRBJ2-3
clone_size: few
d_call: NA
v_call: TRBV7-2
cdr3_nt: TGTGCCAGCAGCTTTTGGGGGGGCACAGATACGCAGTATTTT
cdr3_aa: CASSFWGGTDTQYF

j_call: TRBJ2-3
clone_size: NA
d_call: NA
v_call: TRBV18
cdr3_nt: TGTGTCAGCTCACCAAGGACAGATACGCAGTATTTT
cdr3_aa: CVSSPRTDTQYF

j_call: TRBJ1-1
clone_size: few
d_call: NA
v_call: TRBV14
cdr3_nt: TGTGCCAGCAGCCACACCGGGACGGATAACACTGAAGCTTTCTTT
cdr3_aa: CASSHTGTDNTEAFF

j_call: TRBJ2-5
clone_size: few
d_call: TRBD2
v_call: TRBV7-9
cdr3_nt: TGTGCCAGCACCCGAGGGAGGGGCAACCAAGAGACCCAGTACTTC
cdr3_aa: CASTRGRGNQETQYF

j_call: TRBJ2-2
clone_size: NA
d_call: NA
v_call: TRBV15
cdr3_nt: TGTGCCACCAGCAGATCTCCCCTAACCTCTAACACCGGGGAGCTGTTTTTT
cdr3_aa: CATSRSPLTSNTGELFF

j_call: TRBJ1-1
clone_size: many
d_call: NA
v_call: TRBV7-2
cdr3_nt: TGTGCCAGCAGCTTAGGGCTCGGGGCTTTCTTT
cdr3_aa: CASSLGLGAFF

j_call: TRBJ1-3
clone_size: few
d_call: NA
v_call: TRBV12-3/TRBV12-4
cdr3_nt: TGTGCCAGCAGTTTAGCGGGTCCGGGAAACACCATATATTTT
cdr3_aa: CASSLAGPGNTIYF

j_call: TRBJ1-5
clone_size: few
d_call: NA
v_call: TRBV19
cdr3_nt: TGTGCCAGTAGTATAATGGGCACTGAGCAGCCCCAGCATTTT
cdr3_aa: CASSIMGTEQPQHF

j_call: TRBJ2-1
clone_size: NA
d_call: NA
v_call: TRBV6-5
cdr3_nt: TGTGCCAGCAGTTATGCAAATGGGGACAATGAGCAGTTCTTC
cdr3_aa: CASSYANGDNEQFF

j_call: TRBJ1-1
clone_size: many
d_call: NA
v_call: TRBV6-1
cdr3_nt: TGTGCCAGCAGGACTGGAGGGAGCACTGAAGCTTTCTTT
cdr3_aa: CASRTGGSTEAFF

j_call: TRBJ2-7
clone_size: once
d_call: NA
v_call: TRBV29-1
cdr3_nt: TGCAGCGCCGGGGCCGGTTTCTCCTACGAGCAGTACTTC
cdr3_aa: CSAGAGFSYEQYF

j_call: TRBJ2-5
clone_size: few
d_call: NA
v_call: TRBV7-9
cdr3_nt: TGTGCCAGCAGCTCCTCGGTGGGTCTCCAAGAGACCCAGTACTTC
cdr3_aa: CASSSSVGLQETQYF

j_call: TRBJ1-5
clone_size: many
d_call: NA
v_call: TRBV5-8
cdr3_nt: TGTGCCAGCAGCCCCATAAGGGAAGATTCCAATCAGCCCCAGCATTTT
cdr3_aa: CASSPIREDSNQPQHF

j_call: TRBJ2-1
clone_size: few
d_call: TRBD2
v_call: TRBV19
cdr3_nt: TGTGCCAGTAGTATGGGCGGGGGGCCCTACAATGAGCAGTTCTTC
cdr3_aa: CASSMGGGPYNEQFF

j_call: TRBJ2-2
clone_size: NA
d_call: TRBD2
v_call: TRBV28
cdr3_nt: TGTGCCAGCAGTTTATCAGCGGGGGGGCCGGACGGGGAGCTGTTTTTT
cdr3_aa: CASSLSAGGPDGELFF

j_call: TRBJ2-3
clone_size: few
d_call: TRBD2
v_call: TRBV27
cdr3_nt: TGTGCCAGCAGCCTTGCCCTAGCGGGGGGTCACGTCAGCACAGATACGCAGTATTTT
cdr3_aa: CASSLALAGGHVSTDTQYF